This T cell receptor beta chain derives from a study of blood T cells in healthy people across ages. About the research overall: When template switching was applied, about one barcoded beta molecule was captured per two T cells. Findings and caveats of the study: A greater number of naive CD4+ cells and higher diversity distinguished long-lived donors from aged donors.

Sample-barcoded 5' priming and a J-beta primer mix drove a second PCR of about 6 to 12 cycles. MiXCR, run by TCRdb on the 5' RACE reads, gives a single entry per CDR3 protein. The sample lists more than 1,400,000 distinct CDR3 sequences; 35% to 45% were seen once. The CDR3 has 17 amino acids. V lost 2 bases to trimming and J lost 6 bases; unmatched junction nucleotides: 9. The germline CDR1 and CDR2 sequences are PRHDT and FYEKMQ (reference sequence). Researchers isolated at least 7 million PBMCs per sample. Total RNA, at least 6 micrograms per sample, was extracted from PBMCs. To note about this clonotype: Its target is unknown.

Sequenced: blood. The chain combines TRBV13 with TRBJ2-2; 10 bases are shared with TRBD1. This TCR was sampled from a woman between 18 and 30 years old in good health. The CDR3 loop is CASSLSWTGGTAGELFF. The CDR3 DNA sequence: TGTGCCAGCAGCTTAAGCTGGACAGGGGGAACGGCCGGGGAGCTGTTTTTT. Looking up the rest from reference TRBV13 and TRBJ2-2 gives the full variable domain: AAGVIQSPRHLIKEKRETATLKCYPIPRHDTVYWYQQGPGQDPQFLISFYEKMQSDKGSIPDRFSAQQFSDYHSELNMSSLELGDSALYFCASSLSWTGGTAGELFFGEGSRLTVL.